A selection of T cell receptor beta chains follows, all from one sample in a study of shared clonotypes between healthy human individuals. Profiling relied on immunoSEQ multiplex PCR, and the TCRdb table lists in-frame clones only, not all of them. Of some 2,500,000 clones in the sample, around 92% are singletons; the top ten hold approximately 0.4%. Material: naive CD4+ T cells from PBMCs. The origin of the receptors is a man between 18 and 35 years old in good health. Some clones in this sample may be carry-over from other donors' samples. Both conserved end residues are part of each CDR3. A D gene is named only where the DNA matches it firmly. Clone size is not always given. Where it is, it says once, few, many or a class for expanded clones.

NA TRBJ2-4 TRBV5-1 15 NA TGCGCCAGCAGCTTGGGCACTCTAGCCAAAAACATTCAGTACTTC CASSLGTLAKNIQYF
NA TRBJ2-5 TRBV7-3 13 NA TGTGCCAGCAGCCAACAGGGAGGGGAGACCCAGTACTTC CASSQQGGETQYF
NA TRBJ1-6 TRBV6-5 12 NA TGTGCCAGCGGAAACAGGGTTTCACCCCTCCACTTT CASGNRVSPLHF
NA TRBJ2-1 TRBV7-3 16 TRBD2 TGTGCCAGCAGCTTAAGTAGCGGGAGGTCGGGGAATGAGCAGTTCTTC CASSLSSGRSGNEQFF
NA TRBJ1-1 TRBV15 14 NA TGTGCCACCAGCACCTTAGAAGGGAACACTGAAGCTTTCTTT CATSTLEGNTEAFF
NA TRBJ1-5 TRBV18 13 NA TGTGCCAGCTCACCGGCAGGGGACCAGCCCCAGCATTTT CASSPAGDQPQHF
NA TRBJ2-7 TRBV5-5 14 NA TGTGCCAGCAGTTCGCGGACGGGGTCCTACGAGCAGTACTTC CASSSRTGSYEQYF
NA TRBJ1-1 TRBV5-6 13 NA TGTGCCAGCAGCTTGATGGGCCACACTGAAGCTTTCTTT CASSLMGHTEAFF
NA TRBJ2-7 TRBV2 13 NA TGTGCCAGCAGAGTCAGGGGCCGTTACGAGCAGTACTTC CASRVRGRYEQYF
NA TRBJ1-2 TRBV6-4 15 TRBD1 TGTGCCAGCAGTGACTCTATAGGGACAGCTGGTGGCTACACCTTC CASSDSIGTAGGYTF
once TRBJ2-2 TRBV11-1 16 TRBD1 TGTGCCAGCAGACGGGACAGGCGATATAACACCGGGGAGCTGTTTTTT CASRRDRRYNTGELFF
once TRBJ2-7 TRBV30 11 NA TGTGCCTGGAGTGCCTTCTACGAGCAGTACTTC CAWSAFYEQYF
NA TRBJ2-3 TRBV10-3 14 TRBD2 TGTGCCATCAGTGTAAGCGGGGGCACAGATACGCAGTATTTT CAISVSGGTDTQYF
NA TRBJ2-3 TRBV2 15 NA TGTGCCAGCAGAATAACGGGACTCAGCACAGATACGCAGTATTTT CASRITGLSTDTQYF
NA TRBJ2-1 TRBV18 14 NA TGTGCCAGCTCACCATGGCAGGGCCCCAATGAGCAGTTCTTC CASSPWQGPNEQFF
NA TRBJ2-2 TRBV7-3 12 NA TGTGCCAGCAGCCTTCCCCCCGGGGAGCTGTTTTTT CASSLPPGELFF
NA TRBJ2-1 TRBV12-2 10 NA TGTGCAAGTCGACAGGATGAGCAGTTCTTC CASRQDEQFF
NA TRBJ2-3 TRBV18 18 TRBD2 TGTGCCAGCTCACCAATTACTGGAGCGGGAGGGGCGCAGGATACGCAGTATTTT CASSPITGAGGAQDTQYF
NA TRBJ1-4 TRBV5-8 18 NA TGTGCCAGCTCCCTCCCCGGAGGGATAGTTGGTAGTGGTGAAAAACTGTTTTTT CASSLPGGIVGSGEKLFF
once TRBJ1-2 TRBV14 13 NA TGTGCCAGCAGCCTAAGTTCGGGTTATGGCTACACCTTC CASSLSSGYGYTF
NA TRBJ2-1 TRBV5-4 13 TRBD2 TGTGCCAGCAGCCGCACCGGGGGGAATGAGCAGTTCTTC CASSRTGGNEQFF
few TRBJ1-1 TRBV6-1 13 NA TGTGCCAGCAGTGAGGGACTAAGTACTGAAGCTTTCTTT CASSEGLSTEAFF